This entry features one TCR beta chain sequence. Its ends do not fully match the called genes, so a read error is possible. Assay used: immunoSEQ multiplex PCR; TCRdb lists only in-frame clones, some missing. The table lists some 290,000 clones, 89% of them singletons. This entry belongs to a study of blood T cell repertoires in COVID-19. Germline V gene lookup returns CDR1 SSHAT and CDR2 FNYEAQ (reference sequence). The CDR3 length is 16 residues. The material sequenced was PBMCs or T cells enriched from blood (not recorded which). The TCR was taken from a woman in her twenties or thirties who had recovered from COVID-19. V and J are TRBV7-7 and TRBJ1-6, with 7 bases matching TRBD1. CDR3 sequence: CASSLEYRGFNSPLHF. CDR3 sequence (DNA): TGTGCTAGCAGCTTAGAGTACAGGGGTTTTAATTCACCCCTCCACTTT.